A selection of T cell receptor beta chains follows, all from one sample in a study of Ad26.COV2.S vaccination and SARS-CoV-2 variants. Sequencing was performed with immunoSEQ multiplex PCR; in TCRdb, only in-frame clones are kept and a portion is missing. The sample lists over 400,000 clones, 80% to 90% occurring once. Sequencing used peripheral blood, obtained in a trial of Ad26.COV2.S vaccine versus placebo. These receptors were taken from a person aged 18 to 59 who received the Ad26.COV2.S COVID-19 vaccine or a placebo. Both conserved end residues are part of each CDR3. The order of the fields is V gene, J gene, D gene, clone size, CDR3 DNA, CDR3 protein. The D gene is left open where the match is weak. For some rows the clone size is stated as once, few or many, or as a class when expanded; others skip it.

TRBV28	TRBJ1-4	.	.	TGTGCCAGCAGCATGTGGCGTCCTAATGAAAAACTGTTTTTT	CASSMWRPNEKLFF
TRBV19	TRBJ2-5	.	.	TGTGCCAGTAGTGCGGAGGGGGAGACCCAGTACTTC	CASSAEGETQYF
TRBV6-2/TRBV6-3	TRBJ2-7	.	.	TGTGCCAGCAGTTACGCGCCAGACTACGAGCAGTACTTC	CASSYAPDYEQYF
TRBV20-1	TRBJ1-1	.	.	TGCAGTGCTAGTACAGAAACGGGCACTGAAGCTTTCTTT	CSASTETGTEAFF
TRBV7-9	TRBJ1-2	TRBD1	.	TGTGCCAGCAGCCCCACCGGGACAGGGGTGTCTGGCTACACCTTC	CASSPTGTGVSGYTF
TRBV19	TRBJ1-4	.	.	TGTGCCAGTAGTGGCAGGGTGTTGTGGAAACTGTTTTTT	CASSGRVLWKLFF
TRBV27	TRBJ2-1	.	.	TGTGCCAGCAGTTTATGGGGAAATGAGCAGTTCTTC	CASSLWGNEQFF
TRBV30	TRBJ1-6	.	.	TGTGCCTGGAAAAGCTCCTATAATTCACCCCTCCACTTT	CAWKSSYNSPLHF
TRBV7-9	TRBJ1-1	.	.	TGTGCCAGCAGCTTCTCCCCCGGCGGGAACACTGAAGCTTTCTTT	CASSFSPGGNTEAFF
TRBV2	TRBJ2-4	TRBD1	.	TGTGCCAGCAGCGTCGGGACAGGGGGAACGCTAGCCAAAAACATTCAGTACTTC	CASSVGTGGTLAKNIQYF
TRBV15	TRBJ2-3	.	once	TGTGCCACCAGCACCCACCTTTTGCCGGAGGGAGATACGCAGTATTTT	CATSTHLLPEGDTQYF
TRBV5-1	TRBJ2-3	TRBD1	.	TGCGCCAGCAGCTTACAGGGGGAGGGCACAGATACGCAGTATTTT	CASSLQGEGTDTQYF
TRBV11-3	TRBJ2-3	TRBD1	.	TGTGCCAGCAGTTCACAGGGGGGCGGGGATACGCAGTATTTT	CASSSQGGGDTQYF
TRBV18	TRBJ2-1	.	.	TGTGCCAGCTCACCATATCCCTTAGCGCGGCGCTCCTACAATGAGCAGTTCTTC	CASSPYPLARRSYNEQFF
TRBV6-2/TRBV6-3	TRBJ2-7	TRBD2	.	TGTGCCAGCAGTTTTTTAGCGGGGGCCTACGAGCAGTACTTC	CASSFLAGAYEQYF
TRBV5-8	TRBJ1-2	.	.	TGTGCCAGCAGCTTGCGGCAGTTCTATGGCTACACCTTC	CASSLRQFYGYTF
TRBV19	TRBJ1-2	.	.	TGTGCCAGTAGTAGGACGGCCATAGGCTACACCTTC	CASSRTAIGYTF
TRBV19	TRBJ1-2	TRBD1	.	TGTGCCAGTAGTCCGGGACAGTATATCTATGGCTACACCTTC	CASSPGQYIYGYTF
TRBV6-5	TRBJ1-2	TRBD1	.	TGTGCCAGCAGCCCCGGGACAGGCGGTGGCTACACCTTC	CASSPGTGGGYTF
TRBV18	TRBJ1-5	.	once	TGTGCCAGCTCACCACTGGGGGGAAGGGGAATTCAGCCCCAGCATTTT	CASSPLGGRGIQPQHF
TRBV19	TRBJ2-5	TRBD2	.	TGTGCCAGTGGAGCGGGAGCCGTAGGAGAGACCCAGTACTTC	CASGAGAVGETQYF
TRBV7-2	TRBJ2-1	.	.	TGTGCCAGCAGCCTTTTTGGGGGGGCCGCCTACAATGAGCAGTTCTTC	CASSLFGGAAYNEQFF
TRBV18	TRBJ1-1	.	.	TGTGCCAGCTCACCACTTTTCGGTGATCCAGGGGTTCCCGAAGCTTTCTTT	CASSPLFGDPGVPEAFF
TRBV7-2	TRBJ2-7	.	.	TGTGCCAGCAGCTATGACCGGGACACGACCTACGAGCAGTACTTC	CASSYDRDTTYEQYF
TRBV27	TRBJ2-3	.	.	TGTGCCAGCAGTTTATTGGGGGAGAGGAGCACAGATACGCAGTATTTT	CASSLLGERSTDTQYF
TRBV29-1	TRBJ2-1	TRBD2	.	TGCAGCGTTGTACCGCGACTAGCGGGGAAGCAGTTCTTC	CSVVPRLAGKQFF
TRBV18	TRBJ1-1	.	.	TGTGCCAGCTCACCCTTTCTCCGGGGTGGGGGCACTGAAGCTTTCTTT	CASSPFLRGGGTEAFF